One sample yielded the 3 T cell receptor beta chains listed below, sequenced in a study of T-cell reconstitution after alpha-beta-depleted transplantation in children. Library preparation (for TCRbeta) was performed with unique molecular identifiers. TCRdb re-analysed the PCR reads in MiXCR, keeping a single row per CDR3 protein. In the table there are around 500,000 distinct CDR3 sequences, under 15% of which are singletons. This specimen was PBMCs from the stem cell graft donor, taken from the stem cell graft. The receptors shown here come from a human donor who donated a stem cell graft to a child with combined immunodeficiency.

This clonotype was recorded many times. This chain connects TRBV7-9 to TRBJ2-3, with D possibly matching TRBD1 (6 bases). The germline CDR1 and CDR2 sequences are SEHNR and FQNEAQ (reference sequence). The CDR3 covers 14 residues. V lost 3 bases and J lost 2, with 9 bases in between. CDR3 sequence: CASSFTGSTDTQYF. CDR3 nucleotide sequence: TGTGCCAGCAGCTTCACAGGGTCCACAGATACGCAGTATTTT. The full variable domain, its missing parts supplied by reference TRBV7-9 and TRBJ2-3, is DTGVSQNPRHKITKRGQNVTFRCDPISEHNRLYWYRQTLGQGPEFLTYFQNEAQLEKSRLLSDRFSAERPKGSFSTLEIQRTEQGDSAMYLCASSFTGSTDTQYFGPGTRLTVL.

The chain recombines TRBV5-6 with TRBJ2-1; 7 bases fit TRBD2. The germline gives CDR1 SGHDT, CDR2 YYEEEE. The CDR3 extends over 16 amino acids. Germline trimming cut 3 bases from V and 4 bases from J; bases unmatched to any gene: 10. Here the CDR3 reads CASSWEGPLLYNEQFF. The CDR3 DNA reads as TGTGCCAGCAGCTGGGAGGGGCCACTTCTTTACAATGAGCAGTTCTTC.

This clonotype was seen more than once but under ten times. This rearrangement joins TRBV25-1 to TRBJ1-2; D is unresolved. In germline, CDR1 is MGHDK, CDR2 SYGVNS. Trimming removed 0 bases from V and 8 bases from J, with 10 bases in between. There are 13 residues in the CDR3. The CDR3 spells CASSEYIGRGYTF. CDR3 coding DNA: TGTGCCAGCAGTGAATATATTGGACGCGGCTACACCTTC.